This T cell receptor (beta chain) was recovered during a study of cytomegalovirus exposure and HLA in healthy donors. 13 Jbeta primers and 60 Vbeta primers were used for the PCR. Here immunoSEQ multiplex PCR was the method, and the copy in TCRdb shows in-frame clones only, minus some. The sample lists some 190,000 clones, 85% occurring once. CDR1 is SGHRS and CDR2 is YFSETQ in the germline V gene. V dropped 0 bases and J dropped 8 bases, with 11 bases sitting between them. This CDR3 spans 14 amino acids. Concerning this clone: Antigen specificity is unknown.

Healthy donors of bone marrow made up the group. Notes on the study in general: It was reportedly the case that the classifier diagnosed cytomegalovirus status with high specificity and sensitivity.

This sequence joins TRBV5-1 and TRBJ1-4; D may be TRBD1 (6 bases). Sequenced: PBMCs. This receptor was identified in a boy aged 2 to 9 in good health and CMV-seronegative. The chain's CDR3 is CASSLGWGTEKLFF. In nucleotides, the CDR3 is TGCGCCAGCAGCTTGGGATGGGGGACAGAAAAACTGTTTTTT.